A selection of T cell receptor beta chains follows, all from one sample in a study of PD-L1 blockade in urothelial cancer. The repertoire was sequenced with immunoSEQ multiplex PCR; TCRdb's copy has only in-frame clones and lacks some. This table holds under 25,000 clones, about four fifths found once. The input for sequencing was PBMCs, taken around atezolizumab (anti-PD-L1) treatment. The receptors derive from a man between 50 and 59 years old with urothelial cancer. Each CDR3 is given with its conserved first and last residue. A D gene is named only where the DNA matches it firmly. Not all rows give a size; the values are once, few, many and, for expanded clones, a class.

>TRBV9|16|TRBJ2-3|TRBD2|-
TGTGCCAGCAGCCCCGGGACTAGCGGAGGTACAGATACGCAGTATTTT
CASSPGTSGGTDTQYF
>TRBV11-2|17|TRBJ2-3|-|-
TGTGCCAGCAGCTTAGAAGGTTGGCCAGGGTTTTCAGATACGCAGTATTTT
CASSLEGWPGFSDTQYF
>TRBV6-5|16|TRBJ2-1|TRBD1|-
TGTGCCAGCAGTTACCTGACAGGGGGCTCCTACAATGAGCAGTTCTTC
CASSYLTGGSYNEQFF
>TRBV18|14|TRBJ1-2|TRBD1|once
TGTGCCAGCCAAGGGACAGGGCTAAGCTATGGCTACACCTTC
CASQGTGLSYGYTF
>TRBV6-5|14|TRBJ1-5|-|-
TGTGCCAGCAGTTACTCGGACGGCAGGGAGCCCCAGCATTTT
CASSYSDGREPQHF
>TRBV2|16|TRBJ1-2|-|-
TGTGCCATCCCGAATCGTCCGGGACAATCCTCCTATGGCTACACCTTC
CAIPNRPGQSSYGYTF
>TRBV28|13|TRBJ2-2|-|-
TGTGCCAGCTGTACGGGTTACACCGGGGAGCTGTTTTTT
CASCTGYTGELFF
>TRBV7-6|15|TRBJ1-4|TRBD1|-
TGTGCCAGCAGCCCAAACAGGGGACCTAATGAAAAACTGTTTTTT
CASSPNRGPNEKLFF
>TRBV19|13|TRBJ1-5|-|-
TGTGCCAGTAAGGTTCAGGGGAATCAGCCCCAGCATTTT
CASKVQGNQPQHF
>TRBV5-1|17|TRBJ1-6|-|-
TGCGCCAGCAGCTTGGGTCAAAACGTGGTTAGGGGTTCACCCCTCCACTTT
CASSLGQNVVRGSPLHF
>TRBV6-1|16|TRBJ2-2|-|-
TGTGCCAGCAGTGAACTCGGGGGGCGGGGCACCGGGGAGCTGTTTTTT
CASSELGGRGTGELFF
>TRBV19|15|TRBJ2-1|TRBD2|-
TGTGCCAGTAGTATCTCACTAGCGGCCAACAATGAGCAGTTCTTC
CASSISLAANNEQFF
>TRBV5-1|15|TRBJ2-1|TRBD1|-
TGCGCCAGCAGCGCTACGACAGGGGGCTACAATGAGCAGTTCTTC
CASSATTGGYNEQFF
>TRBV18|15|TRBJ2-3|TRBD2|few
TGTGCCAGCTCTCGGACTAGCGGGACTACAGATACGCAGTATTTT
CASSRTSGTTDTQYF
>TRBV30|13|TRBJ1-5|-|-
TGTGCCTGGAGTGTGCAGGTTAATCAGCCCCAGCATTTT
CAWSVQVNQPQHF
>TRBV5-6|14|TRBJ1-2|-|-
TGTGCCAGCAGTGGGGCAGAAACTAACTATGGCTACACCTTC
CASSGAETNYGYTF
>TRBV5-4|14|TRBJ2-7|TRBD2|-
TGTGCCAGCAGCTTGGGGGGGGGATCCTACGAGCAGTACTTC
CASSLGGGSYEQYF